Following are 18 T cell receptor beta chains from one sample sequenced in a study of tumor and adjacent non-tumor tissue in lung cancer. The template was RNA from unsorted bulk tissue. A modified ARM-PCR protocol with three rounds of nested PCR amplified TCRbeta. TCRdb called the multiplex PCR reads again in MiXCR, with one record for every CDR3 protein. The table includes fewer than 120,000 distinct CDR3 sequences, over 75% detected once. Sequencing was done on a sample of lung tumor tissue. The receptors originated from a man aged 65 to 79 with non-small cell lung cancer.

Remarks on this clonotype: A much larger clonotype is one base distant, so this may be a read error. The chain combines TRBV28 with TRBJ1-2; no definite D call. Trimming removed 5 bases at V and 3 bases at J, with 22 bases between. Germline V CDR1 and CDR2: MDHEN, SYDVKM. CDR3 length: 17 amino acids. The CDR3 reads CASSPHPGSQGDYGYTF. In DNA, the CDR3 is TGTGCCAGCAGTCCCCACCCCGGGAGCCAAGGTGACTATGGCTACACCTTC.

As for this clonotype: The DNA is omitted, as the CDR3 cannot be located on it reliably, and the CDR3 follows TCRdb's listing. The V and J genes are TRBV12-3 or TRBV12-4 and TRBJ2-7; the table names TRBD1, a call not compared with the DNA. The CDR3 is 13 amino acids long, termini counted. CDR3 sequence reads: CASTSGPGWEQYF.

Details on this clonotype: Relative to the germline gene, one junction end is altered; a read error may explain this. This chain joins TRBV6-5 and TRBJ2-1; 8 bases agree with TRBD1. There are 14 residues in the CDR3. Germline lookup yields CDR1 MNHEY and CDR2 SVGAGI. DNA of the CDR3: TGTGCCACTGGGTTCGGGACAGGTGGGAATGAGCAGCTCTTC. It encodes CATGFGTGGNEQLF.

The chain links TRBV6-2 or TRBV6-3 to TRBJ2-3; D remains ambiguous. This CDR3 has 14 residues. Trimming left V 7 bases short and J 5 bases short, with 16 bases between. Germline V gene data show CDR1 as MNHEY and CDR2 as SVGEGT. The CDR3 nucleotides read TGTGCCAGCAAGGATCGGAAGAACAAAGATACGCAGTATTTT. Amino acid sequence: CASKDRKNKDTQYF.

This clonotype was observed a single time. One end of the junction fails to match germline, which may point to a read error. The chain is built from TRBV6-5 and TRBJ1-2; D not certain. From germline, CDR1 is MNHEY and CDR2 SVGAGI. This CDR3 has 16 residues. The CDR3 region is CASSYSHIPANYGYTF. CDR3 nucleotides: TGTGCCAGCAGCTACTCACACATACCCGCTAACTATGGCTACACCTTC.

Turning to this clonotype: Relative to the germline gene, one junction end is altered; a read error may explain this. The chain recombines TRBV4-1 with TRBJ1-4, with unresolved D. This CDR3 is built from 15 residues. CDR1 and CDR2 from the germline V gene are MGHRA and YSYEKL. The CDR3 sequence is CASSQVTTDSRKLLF. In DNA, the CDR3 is TGCGCCAGCAGCCAAGTAACAACCGATTCCCGGAAACTGTTGTTT.

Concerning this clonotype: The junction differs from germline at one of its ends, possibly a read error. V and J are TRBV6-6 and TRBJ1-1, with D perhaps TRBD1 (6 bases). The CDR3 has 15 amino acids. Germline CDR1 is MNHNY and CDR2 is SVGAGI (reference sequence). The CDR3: CASSYTGGTGGETFF. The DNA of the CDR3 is TGTGCCAGCAGTTACACGGGGGGCACGGGGGGTGAAACTTTCTTT.

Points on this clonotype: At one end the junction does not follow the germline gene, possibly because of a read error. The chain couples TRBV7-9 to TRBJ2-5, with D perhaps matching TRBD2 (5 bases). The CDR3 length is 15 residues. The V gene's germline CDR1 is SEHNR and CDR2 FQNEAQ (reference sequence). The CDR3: CASNFLREHKEIQYF. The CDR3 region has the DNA TGTGCCAGCAACTTCCTCCGGGAACACAAAGAGATCCAGTACTTC. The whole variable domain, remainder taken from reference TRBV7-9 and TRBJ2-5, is DTGVSQNPRHKITKRGQNVTFRCDPISEHNRLYWYRQTLGQGPEFLTYFQNEAQLEKSRLLSDRFSAERPKGSFSTLEIQRTEQGDSAMYLCASNFLREHKEIQYFGPGTRLLVL.

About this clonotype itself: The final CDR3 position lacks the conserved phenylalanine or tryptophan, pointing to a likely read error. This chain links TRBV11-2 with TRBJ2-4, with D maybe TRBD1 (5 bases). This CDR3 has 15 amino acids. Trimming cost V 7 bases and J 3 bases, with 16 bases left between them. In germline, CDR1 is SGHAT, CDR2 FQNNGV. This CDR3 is CASNPEGDGKNIQYL. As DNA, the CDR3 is TGTGCCAGCAACCCGGAAGGGGATGGCAAAAACATTCAGTACTTA.

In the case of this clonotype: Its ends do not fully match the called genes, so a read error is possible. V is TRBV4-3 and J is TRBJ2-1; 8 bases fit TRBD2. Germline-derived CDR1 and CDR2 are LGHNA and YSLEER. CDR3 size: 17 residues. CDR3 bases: TGCGCCAGCAGCCAAGACCCAGCGGGAGCTGAATACAATGGGCAAATCTTC. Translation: CASSQDPAGAEYNGQIF.

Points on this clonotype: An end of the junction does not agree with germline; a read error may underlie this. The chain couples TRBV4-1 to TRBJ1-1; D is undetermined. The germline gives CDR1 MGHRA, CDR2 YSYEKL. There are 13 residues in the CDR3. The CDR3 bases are TGTGCCAGCAACCAAGGTGGACGGGCTGAAGCCTTCTTT. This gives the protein CASNQGGRAEAFF.

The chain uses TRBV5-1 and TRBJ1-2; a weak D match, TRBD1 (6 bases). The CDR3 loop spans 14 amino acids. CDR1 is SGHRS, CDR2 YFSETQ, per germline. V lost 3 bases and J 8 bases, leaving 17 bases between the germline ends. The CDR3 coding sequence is TGCGCCAGCAGCTCATACGGGTCAGGGGACGGCTACACCTTC. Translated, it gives CASSSYGSGDGYTF. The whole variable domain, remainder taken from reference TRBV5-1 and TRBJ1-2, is KAGVTQTPRYLIKTRGQQVTLSCSPISGHRSVSWYQQTPGQGLQFLFEYFSETQRNKGNFPGRFSGRQFSNSRSEMNVSTLELGDSALYLCASSSYGSGDGYTFGSGTRLTVV.

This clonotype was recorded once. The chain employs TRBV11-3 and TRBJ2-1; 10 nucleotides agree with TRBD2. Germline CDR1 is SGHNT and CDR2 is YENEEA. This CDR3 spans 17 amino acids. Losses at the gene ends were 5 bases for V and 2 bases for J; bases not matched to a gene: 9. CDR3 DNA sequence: TGTGCCAGCAGCCACCTAGGGACTAGCGTGGCCTACAATGAGCAGTTCTTC. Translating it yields CASSHLGTSVAYNEQFF.

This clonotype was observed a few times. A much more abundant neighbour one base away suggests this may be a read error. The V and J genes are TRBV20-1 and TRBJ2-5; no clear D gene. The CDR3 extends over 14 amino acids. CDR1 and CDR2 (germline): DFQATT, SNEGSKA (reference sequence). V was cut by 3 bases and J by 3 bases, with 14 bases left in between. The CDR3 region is CSARYPLGKETQYF. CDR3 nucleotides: TGCAGTGCTAGGTACCCCTTGGGGAAAGAGACCCAGTACTTC.

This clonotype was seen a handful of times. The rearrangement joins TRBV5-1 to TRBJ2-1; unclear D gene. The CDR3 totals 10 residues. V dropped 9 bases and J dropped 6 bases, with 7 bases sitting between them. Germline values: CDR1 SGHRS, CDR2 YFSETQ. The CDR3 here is CATRPNEQFF. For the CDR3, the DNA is TGCGCCACCAGGCCCAATGAGCAGTTCTTC.

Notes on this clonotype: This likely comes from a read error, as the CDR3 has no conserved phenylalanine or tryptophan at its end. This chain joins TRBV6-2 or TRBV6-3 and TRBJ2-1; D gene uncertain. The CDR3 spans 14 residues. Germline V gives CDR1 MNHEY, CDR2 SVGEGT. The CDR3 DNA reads TGTGCCATCAGTCCTACGACACATTACAATGAGCAGTTCCTC. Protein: CAISPTTHYNEQFL.

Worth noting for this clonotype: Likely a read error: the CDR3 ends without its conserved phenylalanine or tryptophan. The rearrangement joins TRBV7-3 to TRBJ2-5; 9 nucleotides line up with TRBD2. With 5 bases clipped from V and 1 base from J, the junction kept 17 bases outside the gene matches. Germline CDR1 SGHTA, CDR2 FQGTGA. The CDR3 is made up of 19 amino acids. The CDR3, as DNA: TGTGCCAGCAGCCCCCAGCGGGGGGACCCCAACAACCCCCAAGAGACCCAGTACTTA. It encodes CASSPQRGDPNNPQETQYL.

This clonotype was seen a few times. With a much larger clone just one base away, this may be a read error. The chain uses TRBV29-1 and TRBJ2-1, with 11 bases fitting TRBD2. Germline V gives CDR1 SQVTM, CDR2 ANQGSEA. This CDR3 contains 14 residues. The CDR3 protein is CSGRLAGIYNERFF. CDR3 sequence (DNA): TGCAGCGGTAGACTAGCGGGGATCTACAATGAGCGGTTCTTC.